Below, 14 T cell receptor beta chains from the same sample are listed, as sequenced in a study. MiXCR, applied by TCRdb to the reads, yields one record per CDR3 protein. The sample shows 900 or so distinct CDR3 sequences, roughly 6.4% of them seen only once. Sequencing used CD4+ T cells from synovial fluid. These receptors were taken from a human donor with rheumatoid arthritis.

A word on this clonotype: A much larger clone sits a single nucleotide away, making a read error possible. The genes are TRBV28 and TRBJ2-4; 13 bases agree with TRBD2. CDR1 is MDHEN and CDR2 is SYDVKM in the germline V gene. The CDR3 has 15 amino acids. CDR3 bases: TGTGTCAGCAGTTGGGGACTAGCGGGGAAAAACATTCAGTACTTC. This sequence encodes CVSSWGLAGKNIQYF.

In its sample, this clonotype is medium-sized (0.01 to 0.1%). This chain uses TRBV12-3 or TRBV12-4 with TRBJ1-5; TRBD1 aligns across 7 bases. The CDR3 contains 14 residues. Trimming cost V 7 bases and J 1 base; bases outside gene matches: 4. As DNA, the CDR3 is TGTGCCAGCATTAAACAGGGGAGCAATCAGCCCCAGCATTTT. It codes for CASIKQGSNQPQHF.

By sample share, this clonotype is large. The CDR3 DNA sequence: TGTGCCAGCAGTTTAGACCCGACTGACACAGATACGCAGTATTTT. Translating gives CASSLDPTDTDTQYF. This sequence joins TRBV28 and TRBJ2-3; D remains unclear. This CDR3 spans 15 amino acids. The V and J ends lost 2 bases and 2 bases respectively, with 11 bases between them. Per the germline V gene, CDR1 is MDHEN and CDR2 is SYDVKM.

This clonotype is labeled as medium-sized (0.01 to 0.1%). J is TRBJ2-3 and V is TRBV20-1; D is unclear. V lost 8 bases to trimming and J lost 6 bases, with 9 bases between them. Germline V lookup: CDR1 DFQATT, CDR2 SNEGSKA (reference sequence). The CDR3 is made up of 10 amino acids. The CDR3 coding sequence is TGCAGTTTGCGGCGGGATACGCAGTATTTT. The encoded protein is CSLRRDTQYF.

The chain recombines TRBV5-1 with TRBJ2-1; TRBD1 or TRBD2 may be the D gene (5 bases each). There are 14 residues in the CDR3. Germline CDR1 and CDR2: SGHRS and YFSETQ. Trimming took 7 bases from V and 5 from J, leaving 16 bases between them. The CDR3 spells CASAEAQGHNEQFF. The CDR3 nucleotides are TGCGCCAGCGCGGAGGCCCAGGGACACAATGAGCAGTTCTTC.

By frequency in the sample, this clonotype is medium-sized. J is TRBJ2-5 and V is TRBV7-2, with a tentative D call TRBD2 (5 bases). V was pared by 4 bases and J by 9 bases, with 15 bases between. The CDR3 is made up of 13 amino acids. In germline, CDR1 is SGHTA, CDR2 FQGNSA. The CDR3 sequence is CASSSRPSGAQYF. The DNA for the CDR3 is TGTGCCAGCAGCTCCCGGCCGTCCGGGGCCCAGTACTTC.

By sample share, this clonotype is large (0.1 to 1%). This chain connects TRBV6-2 or TRBV6-3 to TRBJ2-1; TRBD2 matches at 8 bases. J was trimmed by 3 bases and V by 4 bases; bases with no gene match: 5. Germline lookup yields CDR1 MNHEY and CDR2 SVGEGT. The CDR3 consists of 15 residues. CDR3 loop: CASSFRTSYYNEQFF. CDR3 DNA: TGTGCCAGCAGTTTTCGGACTAGCTACTACAATGAGCAGTTCTTC.

By frequency in the sample, this clonotype is large. CDR3 sequence: CAIRLAGGTGELFF. In nucleotides, the CDR3 is TGTGCCATAAGACTAGCGGGAGGGACCGGGGAGCTGTTTTTT. The genes are TRBV10-3 and TRBJ2-2; 14 bases line up with TRBD2. Trimming took 9 bases from V and 5 from J; bases not matched to a gene: 2. The CDR3 spans 14 residues. Per germline, CDR1 ENHRY and CDR2 SYGVKD.

This clonotype was observed a handful of times. The CDR3 loop is CATSGGFTNEQFF. The CDR3 region has the DNA TGTGCCACCAGTGGGGGATTCACCAATGAGCAGTTCTTC. This chain links TRBV24-1 with TRBJ2-1; D is ambiguous. CDR3 size: 13 residues. Germline CDR1 reads KGHDR; CDR2 reads SFDVKD. V dropped 5 bases and J dropped 6 bases, with 10 bases sitting between them.

By proportion, this clonotype is large. The gene calls are TRBV6-5 and TRBJ2-7; possibly TRBD1 for D (5 bases). Germline values: CDR1 MNHEY, CDR2 SVGAGI. V was shortened by 0 bases and J by 2 bases, with 14 bases between the two germline ends. CDR3 length: 16 residues. The CDR3 here is CASSYSLPRDAYEQYF. For the CDR3, the DNA is TGTGCCAGCAGTTACTCGTTGCCCAGGGATGCCTACGAGCAGTACTTC.

In this sample, this clonotype is medium-sized (0.01 to 0.1%). The chain employs TRBV20-1 and TRBJ1-1; D is ambiguous. V was shortened by 1 base and J by 1 base, with 4 bases between the two germline ends. In germline, CDR1 is DFQATT, CDR2 SNEGSKA (reference sequence). The length of the CDR3 is 12 residues. The CDR3 sequence is CSARGPNTEAFF. The CDR3 bases are TGCAGTGCTAGAGGACCGAACACTGAAGCTTTCTTT.

This clonotype is medium-sized. The chain joins TRBV11-2 to TRBJ1-5; no reliable D call. Germline V gives CDR1 SGHAT, CDR2 FQNNGV. This CDR3 region has 13 residues. The V end was cut by 2 bases, the J end by 2 bases, with 4 bases between. The CDR3 DNA follows: TGTGCCAGCAGCTTAAGCGGCAATCAGCCCCAGCATTTT. Amino acid sequence: CASSLSGNQPQHF.

This clonotype is labeled as medium-sized. This rearrangement joins TRBV11-2 to TRBJ1-3; tentatively, D is TRBD1 (5 bases). CDR1 SGHAT and CDR2 FQNNGV come from the germline V gene. CDR3 length: 15 amino acids. V lost 3 bases and J 5 bases, leaving 14 bases between the germline ends. CDR3 sequence (DNA): TGTGCCAGCAGCTTTGGTGTGACAGACAGAAACACCATATATTTT. Amino acids: CASSFGVTDRNTIYF. Full variable domain (rest looked up from reference TRBV11-2 and TRBJ1-3): EAGVAQSPRYKIIEKRQSVAFWCNPISGHATLYWYQQILGQGPKLLIQFQNNGVVDDSQLPKDRFSAERLKGVDSTLKIQPAKLEDSAVYLCASSFGVTDRNTIYFGEGSWLTVV.

In this sample, this clonotype is medium-sized (0.01 to 0.1%). The chain couples TRBV29-1 to TRBJ2-5; D is ambiguous. This CDR3 is 12 amino acids long. The V gene lost 1 base and the J gene lost 2 bases, with 5 bases spanning the gap. Per germline, CDR1 SQVTM and CDR2 ANQGSEA. DNA of the CDR3: TGCAGCGTTGAAGGGCGGCAAGAGACCCAGTACTTC. This codes for CSVEGRQETQYF.